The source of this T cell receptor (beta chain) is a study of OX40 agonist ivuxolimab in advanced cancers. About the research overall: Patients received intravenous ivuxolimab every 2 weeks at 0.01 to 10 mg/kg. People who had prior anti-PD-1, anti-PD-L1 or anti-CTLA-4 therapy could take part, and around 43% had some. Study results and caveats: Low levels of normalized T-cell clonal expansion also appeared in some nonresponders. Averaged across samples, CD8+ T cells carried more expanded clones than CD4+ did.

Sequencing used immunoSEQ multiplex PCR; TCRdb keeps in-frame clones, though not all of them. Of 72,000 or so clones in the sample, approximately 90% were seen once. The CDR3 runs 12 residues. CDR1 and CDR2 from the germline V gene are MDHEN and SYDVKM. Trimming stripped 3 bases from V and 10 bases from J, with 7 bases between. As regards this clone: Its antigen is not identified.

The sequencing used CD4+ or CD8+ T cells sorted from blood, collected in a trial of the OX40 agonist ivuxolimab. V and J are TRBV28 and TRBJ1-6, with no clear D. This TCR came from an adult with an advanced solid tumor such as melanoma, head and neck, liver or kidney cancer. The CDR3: CASSLGISPLHF. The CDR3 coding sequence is TGTGCCAGCAGTTTGGGGATCTCACCCCTCCACTTT. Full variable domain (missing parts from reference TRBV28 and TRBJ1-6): DVKVTQSSRYLVKRTGEKVFLECVQDMDHENMFWYRQDPGLGLRLIYFSYDVKMKEKGDIPEGYSVSREKKERFSLILESASTNQTSMYLCASSLGISPLHFGNGTRLTVT.